One sample yielded the 25 T cell receptor beta chains listed below, sequenced in a study of cytomegalovirus exposure and HLA in healthy donors. In the PCR, 60 Vbeta and 13 Jbeta primers were used. Assay: immunoSEQ multiplex PCR; the TCRdb copy retains only in-frame clones and omits some. The sample shows under 200,000 clones, 77% of them seen only once. The sample comprised PBMCs. Receptors were obtained from a woman in her 40s in good health and CMV-seropositive.

This clone was found once. The chain carries TRBV6-5 and TRBJ1-1; D is perhaps TRBD1 (6 bases). V was trimmed by 4 bases and J by 3 bases, leaving 12 bases between them. There are 14 residues in the CDR3. CDR1 and CDR2 (germline): MNHEY, SVGAGI. CDR3 protein: CASSSSPGDTEAFF. In DNA, the CDR3 is TGTGCCAGCAGTTCCTCTCCAGGGGACACTGAAGCTTTCTTT.

V usage is TRBV10-3 and J usage is TRBJ2-3, with a possible D match to TRBD1 (5 bases). The length of the CDR3 is 15 residues. Germline V gene sequence: CDR1 ENHRY, CDR2 SYGVKD. The V end lost 5 bases, the J end lost 0 bases, and 12 bases lay between the germline ends. This CDR3 is CAISRRVSSTDTQYF. For the CDR3, the DNA is TGTGCCATCAGTCGCAGGGTATCTAGCACAGATACGCAGTATTTT.

The V and J genes are TRBV6-5 and TRBJ2-7; tentatively, D is TRBD2 (6 bases). V was cut by 6 bases and J by 2 bases, with 17 bases left in between. Germline CDR1 MNHEY, CDR2 SVGAGI. This CDR3 has 15 residues. Here the CDR3 reads CASSPPGRGPYEQYF. As DNA, the CDR3 is TGTGCCAGCAGCCCCCCGGGGCGGGGTCCCTACGAGCAGTACTTC.

There are a few counts of this clone. The J gene is TRBJ2-5, the V gene TRBV5-1, with 8 nucleotides matching TRBD2. Trimming removed 7 bases from V and 5 bases from J; junction bases left unmatched: 10. The CDR3 loop spans 14 amino acids. CDR1 is SGHRS and CDR2 is YFSETQ in the germline V gene. The CDR3 here is CASPFREGQETQYF. The CDR3 DNA reads TGCGCCAGCCCCTTCCGGGAGGGCCAGGAGACCCAGTACTTC.

This clone was counted a few times. The genes are TRBV10-2 and TRBJ2-7, with 10 nucleotides matching TRBD2. The CDR3 runs 14 residues. The V segment lost 2 bases and the J segment 6 bases; nucleotides outside the gene matches: 4. CDR1 is WSHSY, CDR2 SAAADI, per germline. CDR3 sequence (DNA): TGCGCCAGCAGTGAGCCTAGCGGGGGCCCCGAGCAGTACTTC. Translation: CASSEPSGGPEQYF.

The V gene is TRBV6-6, the J gene TRBJ2-7; 13 nucleotides line up with TRBD2. J gave up 6 bases and V 6 bases, and 8 bases lay outside the gene matches. The CDR3 covers 15 residues. CDR1 MNHNY and CDR2 SVGAGI come from the germline V gene (reference sequence). As DNA, the CDR3 is TGTGCCAGCAGATCCGGACTAGCGGGGGTGGGCGAGCAGTACTTC. Translating it yields CASRSGLAGVGEQYF.

This chain uses TRBV10-2 with TRBJ1-2, with D perhaps TRBD1 (6 bases). The CDR3 extends over 12 amino acids. V lost 4 bases and J 7 bases, leaving 10 bases between the germline ends. Germline CDR1 and CDR2: WSHSY and SAAADI. The CDR3 loop is CASSAIGGGYTF. The CDR3 coding sequence is TGCGCCAGCAGTGCCATAGGGGGTGGCTACACCTTC.

V usage is TRBV4-1 and J usage is TRBJ1-1, with 7 bases lining up with TRBD1. Per the germline V gene, CDR1 is MGHRA and CDR2 is YSYEKL. This CDR3 is 15 amino acids long. The V and J ends lost 2 bases and 5 bases, in that order; junction bases with no gene match: 8. This chain's CDR3 is CASSQIKTGETEAFF. As DNA, the CDR3 is TGCGCCAGCAGCCAAATCAAAACAGGGGAGACTGAAGCTTTCTTT.

This sequence joins TRBV6-5 and TRBJ1-2; D is unclear. The CDR3 contains 14 residues. Between the trimmed V and J ends, which lost 6 bases and 7 bases, there was a span of 18 bases. Per the germline V gene, CDR1 is MNHEY and CDR2 is SVGAGI. The CDR3 DNA reads TGTGCCAGCAGACTCGGGTTCCCTATGGGTGGCTACACCTTC. Its translation: CASRLGFPMGGYTF.

This chain connects TRBV5-6 to TRBJ1-5; a possible D gene is TRBD1 (5 bases). Germline V gives CDR1 SGHDT, CDR2 YYEEEE. CDR3 size: 15 residues. The V gene lost 1 base and the J gene lost 5 bases, with 13 bases spanning the gap. CDR3 loop: CASSLLGGNHQPQHF. The DNA of the CDR3 is TGTGCCAGCAGCTTGTTGGGGGGGAATCATCAGCCCCAGCATTTT.

A note on this clone: Additional DNA sequences in this sample encode the identical CDR3. The chain links TRBV6-5 to TRBJ1-5; the match to TRBD1 covers 7 bases. Looked up from germline, CDR1 is MNHEY and CDR2 is SVGAGI. CDR3 length: 14 residues. V lost 5 bases, J lost 2 bases, and 3 bases stayed unmatched. CDR3 coding DNA: TGTGCCAGCAGTCTAGACAGGGGCAATCAGCCCCAGCATTTT. Its protein product is CASSLDRGNQPQHF.

This chain uses TRBV6-5 with TRBJ1-2; 9 positions match TRBD1. This CDR3 region has 14 residues. Germline assignment: CDR1 MNHEY and CDR2 SVGAGI. With 0 bases clipped from V and 8 bases from J, the junction kept 4 bases outside the gene matches. The CDR3 DNA reads as TGTGCCAGCAGTTACTCAGGACAGGGGAAGGGCTACACCTTC. Amino acid sequence: CASSYSGQGKGYTF.

This chain uses TRBV28 with TRBJ2-7, with D perhaps matching TRBD2 (5 bases). Trimming removed 3 bases at V and 0 bases at J, with 15 bases between. The CDR3 spans 16 residues. The germline V gene encodes CDR1 MDHEN and CDR2 SYDVKM. The CDR3 nucleotides read TGTGCCAGCAGTTTGAACGGGGTTATGCGCTCCTACGAGCAGTACTTC. Protein product: CASSLNGVMRSYEQYF.

This sequence joins TRBV18 and TRBJ2-2, with 11 bases identical to TRBD2. V shed 3 bases, J shed 3 bases, and the junction held 6 bases outside the gene matches. CDR1 and CDR2 (germline): KGHSH, LQKENI. The CDR3 loop spans 17 amino acids. The CDR3 DNA reads TGTGCCAGCTCACCCAAACTAGCGGGGGACTACACCGGGGAGCTGTTTTTT. This gives the protein CASSPKLAGDYTGELFF. Based on the CDR3 plus reference TRBV18 and TRBJ2-2, the full variable domain is NAGVMQNPRHLVRRRGQEARLRCSPMKGHSHVYWYRQLPEEGLKFMVYLQKENIIDESGMPKERFSAEFPKEGPSILRIQQVVRGDSAAYFCASSPKLAGDYTGELFFGEGSRLTVL.

The gene calls are TRBV2 and TRBJ2-7; 10 bases match TRBD1. The junction had 3 bases not matched to a gene; V was cut back by 5 bases and J by 5 bases. In germline, CDR1 is SNHLY, CDR2 FYNNEI. The CDR3 sequence is 13 residues long. The CDR3 DNA sequence: TGTGCCAGCAGTCTGGACAGGGGGAACGAGCAGTACTTC. Protein: CASSLDRGNEQYF.

The gene calls are TRBV2 and TRBJ2-3; D is perhaps TRBD2 (6 bases). This CDR3 region has 11 residues. Trimming took off 6 bases at V and 12 bases at J, with 13 bases between the two ends. Germline V gives CDR1 SNHLY, CDR2 FYNNEI. The CDR3 DNA reads TGTGCCAGCAGGGAGACTAGTTACCAGTATTTT. As protein: CASRETSYQYF.

The chain recombines TRBV6-5 with TRBJ2-7; a possible D gene is TRBD2 (6 bases). V lost 6 bases and J lost 0, with 12 bases in between. CDR1 and CDR2 from the germline V gene are MNHEY and SVGAGI. The CDR3 covers 14 residues. DNA for the CDR3: TGTGCCAGCAGACCGGGACTTAGCTCCTACGAGCAGTACTTC. Encoded protein: CASRPGLSSYEQYF.

V and J are TRBV2 and TRBJ2-7; possible D gene TRBD2, 6 bases. Germline-derived CDR1 and CDR2 are SNHLY and FYNNEI. V lost 6 bases and J 0 bases, leaving 15 bases between the germline ends. The CDR3 spans 15 residues. CDR3 region: CASSGRGTSSYEQYF. The CDR3 bases are TGTGCCAGCAGCGGCCGCGGGACGAGCTCCTACGAGCAGTACTTC.

The V and J genes are TRBV7-9 and TRBJ2-7, with a tentative D call TRBD1 (6 bases). Trimming cost V 6 bases and J 2 bases, with 14 bases left between them. The CDR3 contains 14 residues. Looked up from germline, CDR1 is SEHNR and CDR2 is FQNEAQ (reference sequence). CDR3: CASSGGGPPYEQYF. The CDR3 DNA is TGTGCCAGCAGTGGGGGCGGCCCTCCCTACGAGCAGTACTTC. Together with reference TRBV7-9 and TRBJ2-7, the CDR3 gives the full variable domain: DTGVSQNPRHKITKRGQNVTFRCDPISEHNRLYWYRQTLGQGPEFLTYFQNEAQLEKSRLLSDRFSAERPKGSFSTLEIQRTEQGDSAMYLCASSGGGPPYEQYFGPGTRLTVT.

The chain joins TRBV30 to TRBJ1-2, with unresolved D. This CDR3 is built from 12 residues. V lost 4 bases, J lost 4 bases, and 10 bases lay in between. In germline, CDR1 is GTSNPN, CDR2 SVGIG (reference sequence). CDR3 residues: CAWTYGLYGYTF. CDR3 bases: TGTGCCTGGACCTACGGACTCTATGGCTACACCTTC.

This chain links TRBV30 with TRBJ1-4; D might be TRBD1 (6 bases). This CDR3 is 13 amino acids long. CDR1 is GTSNPN, CDR2 SVGIG, per germline (reference sequence). The ends were cut back, 3 bases at V and 7 bases at J, with 12 bases in the middle. The chain's CDR3 is CAWRRGLGEKLFF. The CDR3 nucleotides read TGTGCCTGGAGGAGGGGGTTGGGTGAAAAACTGTTTTTT.

In its sample, this clone was seen a few times. The V and J genes are TRBV10-3 and TRBJ2-1, with a possible D match to TRBD2 (6 bases). CDR3 size: 16 residues. V dropped 4 bases and J dropped 0 bases, with 13 bases sitting between them. In germline, CDR1 is ENHRY, CDR2 SYGVKD. CDR3 DNA sequence: TGTGCCATCAGTGCCGTCGCGGGGAGCTCCTACAATGAGCAGTTCTTC. Translating gives CAISAVAGSSYNEQFF.

The CDR3 coding sequence is TGTGCCAGCAGTGGACAGGGTTTTATCAACACTGAAGCTTTCTTT. As protein: CASSGQGFINTEAFF. The chain recombines TRBV28 with TRBJ1-1; TRBD1 agrees at 8 bases. The V gene end was trimmed by 5 bases and the J gene end by 2 bases; junction bases not matched to a gene: 7. Germline CDR1 and CDR2: MDHEN and SYDVKM. The CDR3 consists of 15 residues.

This clone was counted a single time. The chain uses TRBV5-1 and TRBJ2-1; TRBD2 might be the D (5 bases). Deletions cut 4 bases from V and 0 bases from J, with 14 bases between. Germline V gene data show CDR1 as SGHRS and CDR2 as YFSETQ. The CDR3 contains 16 residues. DNA of the CDR3: TGCGCCAGCAGCATTATAGCGCCGAGCTCCTACAATGAGCAGTTCTTC. Its translation is CASSIIAPSSYNEQFF.

This chain connects TRBV10-2 to TRBJ2-7; 11 bases are shared with TRBD2. With 2 bases clipped from V and 10 bases from J, the junction kept 7 bases outside the gene matches. Germline V gene sequence: CDR1 WSHSY, CDR2 SAAADI. This CDR3 comprises 14 residues. CDR3 bases: TGCGCCAGCAGTGAGAGTAGCGGGGGGGCTAAACAGTACTTC. It codes for CASSESSGGAKQYF.